This T cell receptor (beta chain) was profiled in a study of graft-versus-host responses after intestinal transplantation. Findings of the study overall: Elevated graft-versus-host to host-versus-graft clonal ratios in allografts were recorded for patients with graft-donor T cell macrochimerism.

In regard to this clone: Antigen: not known.

Assay used: immunoSEQ multiplex PCR; TCRdb lists only in-frame clones, some missing. Among about 120,000 clones listed, 95% were seen once. This TCR was sampled from a human donor who received an intestinal transplant. The sequenced sample was unstimulated CD8+ T cells sorted from spleen or lymph node cells, obtained before intestinal transplant.

CDR3 DNA sequence: TGTGCCAGCAGCTTCGCTTACAGATACTATGGCTACACCTTC. Its translation is CASSFAYRYYGYTF. The chain joins TRBV5-6 to TRBJ1-2; unclear D gene. CDR1 and CDR2 (germline): SGHDT, YYEEEE. The CDR3 consists of 14 residues. Deletions cut 2 bases from V and 3 bases from J, with 11 bases between.